This entry is about one T cell receptor (beta chain). The target antigen is unknown. The ends lost 1 base at V and 5 bases at J; junction bases unmatched: 2. The CDR3 covers 13 residues. Germline values: CDR1 GTSNPN, CDR2 SVGIG (reference sequence). The PCR contained 60 Vbeta and 13 Jbeta primers. Libraries were prepared by immunoSEQ multiplex PCR; TCRdb keeps only in-frame clonotypes and omits some of them. The sample shows 95,000 to 150,000 clones, around four fifths of them seen only once. The data derive from a study of cytomegalovirus exposure and HLA in healthy donors. Turning to the study itself: The approximately 120 million unique TCR beta sequences, from roughly 170 million T cells, were found by an earlier analysis. Study-wide findings and caveats: Cytomegalovirus-associated TCR beta chains were listed, numbering 150 to 200. According to an earlier analysis, most TCR beta V segments yielded productive rearrangements about 87% or about 30% of the time.

The origin of this receptor is a woman aged 40 to 55 in good health and CMV-seronegative. The sequenced sample was PBMCs. The chain joins TRBV30 to TRBJ2-5; 9 nucleotides match TRBD2. The CDR3 sequence: CAWSGLAGETQYF. The DNA of the CDR3 is TGTGCCTGGAGTGGTCTAGCGGGGGAGACCCAGTACTTC.